The 15 T cell receptor beta chains below come from one sample, sequenced in a study of T cells in women clearing cervical HPV infection. The assay was immunoSEQ multiplex PCR, and TCRdb's table has in-frame clones only and misses some. Its listing shows approximately 44,000 clones. Source material: blood buffy coat. The receptors stem from a woman between 18 and 70 years old with a cervical HPV16 infection that either progressed to CIN3+ or cleared (not recorded which).

Points on this clone: Read coverage stops 3 residues before the CDR3 terminus; the germline J gene supplies the remainder. The V gene is TRBV7-3, the J gene TRBJ1-1, with no clear D. Per germline, CDR1 SGHTA and CDR2 FQGTGA. The V and J ends lost 1 base and 1 base respectively, with 7 bases between them. The CDR3 length is 14 residues. CDR3 region: CASSLSGGNTEAFF. The CDR3 bases that were read are TGTGCCAGCAGCTTAAGTGGCGGGAACACTGAA. Supplemented by reference TRBV7-3 and TRBJ1-1, the full variable domain reads GAGVSQTPSNKVTEKGKYVELRCDPISGHTALYWYRQSLGQGPEFLIYFQGTGAADDSGLPNDRFFAVRPEGSVSTLKIQRTERGDSAVYLCASSLSGGNTEAFFGQGTRLTVV.

On this clone: Read data end 3 residues before the CDR3 end; the end is taken from the germline J gene. V and J are TRBV5-1 and TRBJ2-5; the D gene could be TRBD1 or TRBD2 (5 bases each). This CDR3 is 14 amino acids long. Germline values: CDR1 SGHRS, CDR2 YFSETQ. The V end lost 2 bases, the J end lost 2 bases, and 10 bases lay between the germline ends. The sequenced CDR3 bases are TGCGCCAGCAGCTTCGTAGGGGAGCAAGAGACC. This translates into CASSFVGEQET. In full, the CDR3 reads CASSFVGEQETQYF.

Concerning this clone itself: The observed sequence ends 3 residues before the CDR3 terminus, with the missing tail filled in from the germline J gene. The chain joins TRBV5-1 to TRBJ2-3; no firm D call. This CDR3 has 13 residues. Germline V gene lookup returns CDR1 SGHRS and CDR2 YFSETQ. V gave up 0 bases and J gave up 4 bases, with 6 bases separating them. CDR3 DNA, as far as it was read: TGCGCCAGCAGCTTGGAGGTCCCAGATACG. This codes for CASSLEVPDT. The CDR3, in full, reads CASSLEVPDTQYF. Full variable domain (rest looked up from reference TRBV5-1 and TRBJ2-3): KAGVTQTPRYLIKTRGQQVTLSCSPISGHRSVSWYQQTPGQGLQFLFEYFSETQRNKGNFPGRFSGRQFSNSRSEMNVSTLELGDSALYLCASSLEVPDTQYFGPGTRLTVL.

A note on this clone: The DNA ends 3 residues before the CDR3 does, and the rest of the CDR3 is filled in from the germline J gene. The chain employs TRBV19 and TRBJ1-6, with D possibly matching TRBD1 (5 bases). V shed 2 bases and J shed 0 bases, with 8 bases lying between them. This CDR3 has 16 residues. Per germline, CDR1 LNHDA and CDR2 SQIVND (reference sequence). The CDR3 here is CASSIKGSSYNSPLHF. The DNA read from the CDR3 is TGTGCCAGTAGTATAAAGGGGAGCTCCTATAATTCACCC.

Details on this clone: The CDR3 is cut off 3 residues early in the read; its end comes from the germline J gene. The V and J genes are TRBV29-1 and TRBJ2-1; tentative D call: TRBD2 (5 bases). V was pared by 3 bases and J by 1 base, with 10 bases between. Germline CDR1 SQVTM, CDR2 ANQGSEA. This CDR3 is built from 14 residues. CDR3 DNA, as far as it was read: TGCAGCGTTGATGAGGGCGCGTCCTACAATGAG. It specifies CSVDEGASYNE. The whole CDR3 protein is CSVDEGASYNEQFF.

Turning to this clone: The read gets to within 3 residues of the CDR3 end, and the germline J gene fills in the rest. This chain connects TRBV7-2 to TRBJ1-5; 9 bases match TRBD1. This CDR3 is 14 amino acids long. V lost 6 bases and J lost 4; bases outside the gene matches: 4. Germline V lookup: CDR1 SGHTA, CDR2 FQGNSA. The CDR3 is CASRGQGVNQPQHF. Partial CDR3 DNA: TGTGCCAGCAGGGGACAGGGCGTTAATCAGCCC.

Note on this clone: The observed sequence ends 3 residues before the CDR3 terminus, with the missing tail filled in from the germline J gene. V gene TRBV20-1 combines with J gene TRBJ2-7, with no clear D. From germline, CDR1 is DFQATT and CDR2 SNEGSKA (reference sequence). The CDR3 is 12 residues long. Trimming left V 6 bases short and J 5 bases short, with 14 bases between. CDR3 sequence reads: CSAKRERHEQYF. The DNA read from the CDR3 is TGCAGTGCCAAGCGAGAACGGCACGAG.

On this clone itself: The read gets to within 3 residues of the CDR3 end, and the germline J gene fills in the rest. The chain employs TRBV10-2 and TRBJ2-1, with 7 bases matching TRBD2. This CDR3 has 15 residues. CDR1 is WSHSY and CDR2 is SAAADI in the germline V gene. The J segment lost 0 bases and the V segment lost 2 bases, leaving 1 base of the junction unmatched. The DNA read from the CDR3 is TGCGCCAGCAGTGAGGCGGGGGTCTCCTACAATGAG. Translation gives CASSEAGVSYNE. The entire CDR3 protein is CASSEAGVSYNEQFF.

Notes on this clone: The read comes to an end 3 residues before the CDR3 does, leaving the germline J gene to fill in the end. The chain uses TRBV7-9 and TRBJ2-7, with 9 bases that match TRBD1. V lost 5 bases, J lost 4 bases, and 6 bases stayed unmatched. There are 14 residues in the CDR3. Germline CDR1 and CDR2: SEHNR and FQNEAQ (reference sequence). The DNA read from the CDR3 is TGTGCCAGCAGCCGTGACAGGGGGAGGTACGAG. This gives the protein CASSRDRGRYE. The CDR3, in full, reads CASSRDRGRYEQYF.

With respect to this clone: The read gets to within 3 residues of the CDR3 end, and the germline J gene fills in the rest. The gene calls are TRBV7-3 and TRBJ1-1, with 10 bases that match TRBD1. The CDR3 has 15 amino acids. V lost 2 bases to trimming and J lost 6 bases; unmatched junction nucleotides: 6. Looked up from germline, CDR1 is SGHTA and CDR2 is FQGTGA. CDR3 DNA (partial): TGTGCCAGCAGCTTAGAGACAGGGGGCTACCCTGAA. Its translation is CASSLETGGYPE. In full, the CDR3 is CASSLETGGYPEAFF. Together with reference TRBV7-3 and TRBJ1-1, the CDR3 gives the full variable domain: GAGVSQTPSNKVTEKGKYVELRCDPISGHTALYWYRQSLGQGPEFLIYFQGTGAADDSGLPNDRFFAVRPEGSVSTLKIQRTERGDSAVYLCASSLETGGYPEAFFGQGTRLTVV.

Regarding this clone: The CDR3 end falls 3 residues outside the read, so it is completed with the germline J gene. The chain couples TRBV7-9 to TRBJ2-7; tentative D call: TRBD2 (6 bases). V lost 5 bases and J lost 4, with 12 bases in between. CDR3 length: 13 residues. The V gene's germline CDR1 is SEHNR and CDR2 FQNEAQ (reference sequence). The sequenced CDR3 bases are TGTGCCAGCAGCGCCCGGGACTCTTACGAG. It translates to CASSARDSYE. The entire CDR3 protein reads CASSARDSYEQYF.

As to this clone: With the read ending 3 residues before the CDR3 end, the germline J gene is used to fill in that end. The V and J genes are TRBV12-3 or TRBV12-4 and TRBJ2-3; 14 bases align to TRBD2. Trimming removed 5 bases from V and 5 bases from J; junction bases left unmatched: 6. This CDR3 is built from 16 residues. The DNA read from the CDR3 is TGTGCCAGCAGTAGCGGGACTAGCGGGAGTCTAGATACG. Translation gives CASSSGTSGSLDT. The entire CDR3 protein is CASSSGTSGSLDTQYF.

On this clone itself: Read data end 3 residues before the CDR3 end; the end is taken from the germline J gene. This chain connects TRBV5-4 to TRBJ2-3; D ambiguous. Trimming shortened V by 4 bases and J by 5 bases, and 14 bases separated the two germline ends. The CDR3 covers 14 residues. Germline CDR1 SGHNT, CDR2 YYREEE (reference sequence). The CDR3 loop is CASSPGQSLDTQYF. The DNA read from the CDR3 is TGTGCCAGCAGCCCTGGGCAATCATTAGATACG. Looking up the rest from reference TRBV5-4 and TRBJ2-3 gives the full variable domain: ETGVTQSPTHLIKTRGQQVTLRCSSQSGHNTVSWYQQALGQGPQFIFQYYREEENGRGNFPPRFSGLQFPNYSSELNVNALELDDSALYLCASSPGQSLDTQYFGPGTRLTVL.

CDR3 residues: CASREGLRATGELFF. Incomplete CDR3 DNA: TGTGCCAGCAGGGAGGGGTTAAGGGCAACCGGGGAG. The V gene is TRBV7-2, the J gene TRBJ2-2, with TRBD2 as a possible D gene (6 bases). With the read ending 3 residues before the CDR3 end, the germline J gene is used to fill in that end. CDR1 is SGHTA and CDR2 is FQGNSA in the germline V gene. Trimming stripped 6 bases from V and 5 bases from J, with 16 bases between. The CDR3 covers 15 residues. Variable domain in full (rest from reference TRBV7-2 and TRBJ2-2): GAGVSQSPSNKVTEKGKDVELRCDPISGHTALYWYRQSLGQGLEFLIYFQGNSAPDKSGLPSDRFSAERTGGSVSTLTIQRTQQEDSAVYLCASREGLRATGELFFGEGSRLTVL.

With respect to this clone: The DNA ends 3 residues before the CDR3 does, and the rest of the CDR3 is filled in from the germline J gene. The chain recombines TRBV7-9 with TRBJ2-1, with a tentative D call TRBD1 (6 bases). CDR1 is SEHNR and CDR2 is FQNEAQ in the germline V gene (reference sequence). V lost 5 bases, J lost 4 bases, and 15 bases lay in between. The CDR3 spans 15 residues. The CDR3 sequence: CASSSNRDKYNEQFF. Incomplete CDR3 DNA: TGTGCCAGCAGCAGTAACAGGGATAAGTACAATGAG.